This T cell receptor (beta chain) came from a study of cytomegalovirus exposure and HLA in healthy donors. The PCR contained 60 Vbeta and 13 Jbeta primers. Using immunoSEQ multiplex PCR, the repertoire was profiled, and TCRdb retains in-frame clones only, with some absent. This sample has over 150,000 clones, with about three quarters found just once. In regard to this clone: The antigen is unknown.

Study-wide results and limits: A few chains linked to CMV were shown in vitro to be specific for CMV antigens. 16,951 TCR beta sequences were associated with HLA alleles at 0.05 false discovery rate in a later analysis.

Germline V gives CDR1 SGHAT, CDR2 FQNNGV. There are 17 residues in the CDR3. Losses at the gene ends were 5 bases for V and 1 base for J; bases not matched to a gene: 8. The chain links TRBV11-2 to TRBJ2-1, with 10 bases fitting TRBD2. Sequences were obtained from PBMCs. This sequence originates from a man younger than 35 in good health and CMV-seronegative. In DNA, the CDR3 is TGTGCCAGCAGCCCAAGCTGGACTAGCGGTTCCTACAATGAGCAGTTCTTC. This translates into CASSPSWTSGSYNEQFF.